These 29 T cell receptor beta chains were all obtained from the same sample, sequenced in a study of blood T cells in healthy people across ages. Together with a sample-barcoded 5' primer, a J-beta primer mix was included in a second PCR lasting about 7 to 12 cycles. TCRdb passed the 5' RACE reads through MiXCR, listing each CDR3 protein once. The sample has hundreds of thousands of distinct CDR3 sequences; about a fifth are singletons. The sequenced material came from blood. The origin of the receptors is a man in his 70s in good health.

The chain combines TRBV20-1 with TRBJ2-5, with D unresolved. The CDR3 is 13 residues long. Trimming removed 6 bases from V and 2 bases from J, with 13 bases in between. The V gene's germline CDR1 is DFQATT and CDR2 SNEGSKA (reference sequence). This chain's CDR3 is CSAGLGGQETQYF. The CDR3, as DNA: TGCAGTGCCGGCCTGGGCGGACAAGAGACCCAGTACTTC.

This clonotype was detected only a few times. The genes are TRBV27 and TRBJ2-5; TRBD1 matches 9 bases. This CDR3 comprises 15 residues. The V segment lost 3 bases and the J segment 6 bases; nucleotides outside the gene matches: 8. The germline V gene encodes CDR1 MNHEY and CDR2 SMNVEV (reference sequence). The CDR3 nucleotides read TGTGCCAGCAGTTTGGGGACAGGGATCGGGAAGACCCAGTACTTC. Translation gives CASSLGTGIGKTQYF.

This clonotype was picked up a small number of times. V gene TRBV29-1 combines with J gene TRBJ1-1; no reliable D call. Germline-derived CDR1 and CDR2 are SQVTM and ANQGSEA. Trimming pared 7 bases from V and 4 bases from J, leaving 10 bases between. This CDR3 is 11 amino acids long. The CDR3 sequence is CSGPIGTEAFF. CDR3 DNA sequence: TGCAGCGGCCCGATCGGCACTGAAGCTTTCTTT.

The chain carries TRBV3-1 and TRBJ2-6, with unresolved D. Germline assignment: CDR1 LGHDT and CDR2 YNNKEL (reference sequence). Trimming removed 6 bases at V and 0 bases at J, with 6 bases between. The CDR3 is made up of 14 amino acids. CDR3 bases: TGTGCCAGCAGAACCCTCTCTGGGGCCAACGTCCTGACTTTC. Translation gives CASRTLSGANVLTF.

The chain recombines TRBV4-3 with TRBJ2-1, with 11 bases fitting TRBD2. The CDR3 totals 20 residues. Germline trimming cut 1 base from V and 0 bases from J; bases unmatched to any gene: 11. Germline CDR1 LGHNA, CDR2 YSLEER. Here the CDR3 DNA reads TGCGCCAGCAGCCAAGTAGCCAGGGGGACTAGCGGAGCCTCCTACAATGAGCAGTTCTTC. Amino acid sequence: CASSQVARGTSGASYNEQFF.

This clonotype was found a few times. The J gene is TRBJ2-3, the V gene TRBV27; 9 bases map to TRBD2. The V and J ends lost 0 bases and 4 bases, in that order; junction bases with no gene match: 11. Germline CDR1 is MNHEY and CDR2 is SMNVEV (reference sequence). This CDR3 comprises 18 residues. The CDR3 here is CASSLSRPSGLASDTQYF. CDR3 in DNA: TGTGCCAGCAGTTTATCGCGACCCTCGGGACTAGCTTCAGATACGCAGTATTTT.

Only a few counts were recorded for this clonotype. The chain carries TRBV27 and TRBJ2-7; D is unclear. The end of the DNA is better explained by TRBJ2-1, so the J call may be wrong. From germline, CDR1 is MNHEY and CDR2 SMNVEV (reference sequence). The CDR3 has 13 amino acids. This CDR3 is CASRGLGYNEQFF. Here the CDR3 DNA reads TGTGCCAGCAGGGGCCTGGGGTACAATGAGCAGTTCTTC.

A few counts support this clonotype. The chain uses TRBV27 and TRBJ1-2; D gene ambiguous. Germline CDR1 and CDR2: MNHEY and SMNVEV (reference sequence). This CDR3 is 13 amino acids long. The V end was cut by 6 bases, the J end by 4 bases, with 12 bases between. The CDR3 nucleotides read TGTGCCAGCAGCCTAACTTCCTTCTATGGCTACACCTTC. Its protein is CASSLTSFYGYTF.

The chain has TRBV6-2 or TRBV6-3 and TRBJ1-5; no reliable D call. This CDR3 spans 14 amino acids. The V end was cut by 7 bases, the J end by 6 bases, with 16 bases between. The germline V gene has CDR1 MNHEY and CDR2 SVGEGT. DNA of the CDR3: TGTGCCAGCACCAAAGCGGGTACGAGTCAGCCCCAGCATTTT. Amino acids: CASTKAGTSQPQHF.

This clonotype was counted only a few times. One junction end does not reproduce the germline sequence, and a read error may be involved. The V and J genes are TRBV5-6 and TRBJ2-2, with 7 positions matching TRBD2. Per germline, CDR1 SGHDT and CDR2 YYEEEE. The CDR3 is 14 amino acids. CDR3: CASSLSGNTGELFF. The DNA for the CDR3 is TGTGCCAGCAGCCTGAGCGGGAACACCGGGGAACTGTTTTTT.

The V gene is TRBV20-1, the J gene TRBJ2-1; tentatively, D is TRBD2 (6 bases). Germline V gives CDR1 DFQATT, CDR2 SNEGSKA (reference sequence). The CDR3 spans 15 residues. V dropped 6 bases and J dropped 7 bases, with 22 bases sitting between them. CDR3 nucleotide sequence: TGCAGTGCCATACCCTCTCGAGGGAGGACGAATGAGCAGTTCTTC. It is translated as CSAIPSRGRTNEQFF.

The chain uses TRBV6-6 and TRBJ2-7; possibly TRBD2 for D (6 bases). V was shortened by 10 bases and J by 7 bases, with 17 bases between the two germline ends. The CDR3 extends over 12 amino acids. In germline, CDR1 is MNHNY, CDR2 SVGAGI (reference sequence). CDR3 loop: CATGVGPGEQYF. CDR3 DNA: TGTGCCACGGGGGTGGGTCCTGGGGAGCAGTACTTC.

The genes are TRBV2 and TRBJ2-5; D is unclear. CDR1 and CDR2 (germline): SNHLY, FYNNEI. The CDR3 runs 11 residues. V lost 8 bases to trimming and J lost 5 bases, with 9 bases between them. CDR3 coding DNA: TGTGCCAGCCGTCAGGCGGAGACCCAGTACTTC. This translates into CASRQAETQYF.

This clonotype turned up a few times. The CDR3, as DNA: TGTGCCAGCAGTTTTTTGGGGGGGCGATTAGATACGCAGTATTTT. Its protein product is CASSFLGGRLDTQYF. The chain couples TRBV12-3 or TRBV12-4 to TRBJ2-3, with D possibly TRBD2 on 7 matching bases. Trimming stripped 3 bases from V and 5 bases from J, with 15 bases between. The CDR3 consists of 15 residues.

This clonotype showed up just a few times. The chain employs TRBV19 and TRBJ1-5; no clear D gene. V lost 6 bases and J lost 0, with 12 bases in between. This CDR3 has 15 residues. Germline loops: CDR1 LNHDA, CDR2 SQIVND (reference sequence). The chain's CDR3 is CASSPGKNSNQPQHF. The CDR3 coding sequence is TGTGCCAGTAGCCCCGGGAAGAATAGCAATCAGCCCCAGCATTTT.

This clonotype appeared many times. The chain has TRBV20-1 and TRBJ2-1; 16 bases are shared with TRBD2. The CDR3 covers 16 residues. V was pared by 5 bases and J by 4 bases, with 5 bases of the junction left unmatched. Germline V gene lookup returns CDR1 DFQATT and CDR2 SNEGSKA (reference sequence). CDR3: CSAPGLAGGSYNEQFF. CDR3 nucleotide sequence: TGCAGTGCTCCGGGACTAGCGGGAGGGTCTTACAATGAGCAGTTCTTC.

The J gene is TRBJ1-1, the V gene TRBV29-1, with 7 bases that match TRBD1. J was trimmed by 2 bases and V by 7 bases; bases with no gene match: 7. The germline CDR1 and CDR2 sequences are SQVTM and ANQGSEA. CDR3 size: 13 residues. The CDR3, as DNA: TGCAGCGCCATTACAGGGGTAAACACTGAAGCTTTCTTT. This sequence encodes CSAITGVNTEAFF.

The chain links TRBV6-5 to TRBJ1-2; a weak D match, TRBD1 (6 bases). The germline V and J ends were trimmed by 4 bases and 1 base, with 10 bases remaining between them. Germline-derived CDR1 and CDR2 are MNHEY and SVGAGI. This CDR3 has 14 residues. The CDR3 DNA is TGTGCCAGCAGTTCCTACAGGGATAACTATGGCTACACCTTC. It encodes CASSSYRDNYGYTF.

The genes are TRBV20-1 and TRBJ1-5, with D uncertain. The CDR3 is made up of 13 amino acids. The V end was cut by 6 bases, the J end by 5 bases, with 14 bases between. Germline V gene sequence: CDR1 DFQATT, CDR2 SNEGSKA (reference sequence). The CDR3 loop reads CSAEDLADQPQHF. CDR3 nucleotides: TGCAGTGCGGAGGACCTCGCGGATCAGCCCCAGCATTTT.

The V gene is TRBV7-9, the J gene TRBJ1-1; weak D call: TRBD1 (6 bases). CDR3 length: 16 residues. Per the germline V gene, CDR1 is SEHNR and CDR2 is FQNEAQ (reference sequence). V was clipped by 5 bases and J by 4 bases, with 20 bases between them. The CDR3 is CASSDRVGGVVTEAFF. CDR3 coding DNA: TGTGCCAGCAGCGATAGAGTGGGGGGCGTCGTCACTGAAGCTTTCTTT.

The rearrangement links TRBV10-1 to TRBJ2-3; tentative D call: TRBD1 (6 bases). V was trimmed by 8 bases and J by 6 bases, leaving 15 bases between them. Germline CDR1 is WNHNN and CDR2 is SYGVQD (reference sequence). CDR3 length equals 13 residues. The DNA of the CDR3 is TGCGCCAGCGCCCGCAGGGGTTCTGATACGCAGTATTTT. It codes for CASARRGSDTQYF.

In this sample, this clonotype turned up a few times. A read error is likely, as this CDR3 ends without the conserved phenylalanine or tryptophan. The chain combines TRBV10-3 with TRBJ2-3; D might be TRBD1 (6 bases). This CDR3 region has 11 residues. CDR1 ENHRY and CDR2 SYGVKD come from the germline V gene. Trimming took 5 bases from V and 7 from J, leaving 7 bases between them. The chain's CDR3 is CAISQGYTQYL. The CDR3 DNA sequence: TGTGCCATCAGTCAGGGGTATACGCAGTATCTT.

This rearrangement joins TRBV11-2 to TRBJ2-1; D may match TRBD1 or TRBD2 (6 bases each). CDR1 is SGHAT, CDR2 FQNNGV, per germline. The CDR3 runs 19 residues. The V end lost 3 bases, the J end lost 7 bases, and 28 bases lay between the germline ends. The CDR3: CASSLTISKGGSSPNEQFF. CDR3 bases: TGTGCCAGCAGCTTGACTATCAGCAAGGGGGGCTCCTCTCCTAATGAGCAGTTCTTC.

This clonotype was observed many times. In DNA form, the CDR3 reads TGCGCCAGCAGCTCTGGACTAGCGGCAGATACGCAGTATTTT. Residues: CASSSGLAADTQYF. The chain recombines TRBV5-1 with TRBJ2-3; TRBD2 aligns across 10 bases. This CDR3 region has 14 residues. V shed 3 bases, J shed 4 bases, and the junction held 2 bases outside the gene matches. The V gene's germline CDR1 is SGHRS and CDR2 YFSETQ.

In this sample, this clonotype turned up a few times. The junction and the germline gene differ at one end; a read error may be behind it. This chain connects TRBV7-6 to TRBJ1-1, with D perhaps matching TRBD1 (6 bases). Germline lookup yields CDR1 SGHVS and CDR2 FNYEAQ. The CDR3 length is 15 residues. The CDR3 bases are TGTGCCTGCAGGGATTTACAGGGTTCGGGCACTGAAGCTTTCTTT. As protein: CACRDLQGSGTEAFF.

This clonotype was seen a handful of times. This chain connects TRBV7-9 to TRBJ2-1; D is undetermined. Germline CDR1 SEHNR, CDR2 FQNEAQ (reference sequence). Deletions cut 5 bases from V and 2 bases from J, with 13 bases between. CDR3 length: 15 amino acids. CDR3 bases: TGTGCCAGCAGCACGGGCCTCTGGGCCTACAATGAGCAGTTCTTC. It yields the protein CASSTGLWAYNEQFF.

This clonotype showed up many times. The chain has TRBV2 and TRBJ2-1, with 9 bases matching TRBD1. The CDR3 covers 15 residues. The germline gives CDR1 SNHLY, CDR2 FYNNEI. Trimming cost V 3 bases and J 0 bases; bases outside gene matches: 0. CDR3 sequence: CASSEDRGSYNEQFF. Written as DNA, the CDR3 is TGTGCCAGCAGTGAGGACAGGGGCTCCTACAATGAGCAGTTCTTC.

The chain employs TRBV20-1 and TRBJ2-1, with 8 bases identical to TRBD2. V was clipped by 1 base and J by 2 bases; unmatched bases: 1. This CDR3 has 14 amino acids. The germline CDR1 and CDR2 sequences are DFQATT and SNEGSKA (reference sequence). The CDR3 spells CSARGLATYNEQFF. The CDR3 bases are TGCAGTGCTAGAGGACTAGCGACCTACAATGAGCAGTTCTTC.

This clonotype has a count of ten or more. The genes are TRBV20-1 and TRBJ2-1; 8 bases are a match to TRBD2. Germline assignment: CDR1 DFQATT and CDR2 SNEGSKA (reference sequence). This CDR3 has 13 amino acids. J lost 2 bases, V lost 6 bases, and 3 bases had no gene match. The CDR3 DNA is TGCAGTGCCCGGGGGGGCGCCTACAATGAGCAGTTCTTC. This codes for CSARGGAYNEQFF.